The 27 T cell receptor beta chains given below trace back to one sample, sequenced in a study of shared clonotypes between healthy human individuals. TCRdb's copy holds only in-frame clones and misses some; the assay was immunoSEQ multiplex PCR. Of approximately 2.4 million clones in the sample, approximately 94% are singletons; the top ten hold roughly 0.13%. The material sequenced was naive CD4+ T cells sorted from blood. As for subset: CD45RA+ positively selected. These receptor sequences come from a man aged 18 to 29 in good health.

The chain recombines TRBV7-8 with TRBJ1-5; 7 bases are shared with TRBD1. The J segment lost 15 bases and the V segment lost 1 base, leaving 9 bases of the junction unmatched. The germline V gene encodes CDR1 SGHVS and CDR2 FQNEAQ. The CDR3 loop spans 13 amino acids. The CDR3 region has the DNA TGTGCCAGCAGCTTAGGTCGGGACAGACATTCGCATTTT. Its translation is CASSLGRDRHSHF.

This rearrangement joins TRBV5-6 to TRBJ2-3; the match to TRBD2 covers 8 bases. Unmatched junction bases numbered 9, after V lost 1 base and J lost 2 bases. CDR1 and CDR2 from the germline V gene are SGHDT and YYEEEE. The CDR3 length is 17 residues. CDR3 amino acids: CASSLLPSGFFTDTQYF. As DNA, the CDR3 is TGTGCCAGCAGCTTGCTTCCTAGCGGGTTCTTCACAGATACGCAGTATTTT.

The chain links TRBV19 to TRBJ1-4; 9 nucleotides match TRBD1. CDR3 length: 17 residues. Germline V CDR1 and CDR2: LNHDA, SQIVND (reference sequence). Trimming took 5 bases from V and 3 from J; bases not matched to a gene: 10. The chain's CDR3 is CASSAWTGERANEKLFF. CDR3 DNA sequence: TGTGCCAGTAGTGCTTGGACAGGGGAACGGGCTAATGAAAAACTGTTTTTT.

The gene calls are TRBV5-1 and TRBJ2-5; D uncertain. Germline V gives CDR1 SGHRS, CDR2 YFSETQ. Trimming left V 0 bases short and J 5 bases short, with 11 bases between. There are 14 residues in the CDR3. CDR3 DNA sequence: TGCGCCAGCAGCTTGGTGAGTGCCGCGGAGACCCAGTACTTC. Residues: CASSLVSAAETQYF.

The J gene is TRBJ1-1, the V gene TRBV6-5, with D tentatively TRBD1 (6 bases). Germline CDR1 and CDR2: MNHEY and SVGAGI. V was trimmed by 5 bases and J by 1 base, leaving 14 bases between them. This CDR3 region has 15 residues. The CDR3 sequence: CASSTQGEGNTEAFF. In DNA form, the CDR3 reads TGTGCCAGCAGTACACAGGGAGAGGGGAACACTGAAGCTTTCTTT.

This CDR3 reads CASRLAGSPLHF. The CDR3, as DNA: TGTGCCAGCAGGCTCGCTGGTTCACCCCTCCACTTT. V and J are TRBV5-6 and TRBJ1-6; no reliable D call. The length of the CDR3 is 12 residues. The germline CDR1 and CDR2 sequences are SGHDT and YYEEEE. Trimming took off 5 bases at V and 9 bases at J, with 9 bases between the two ends. The full variable domain, rest sourced from reference TRBV5-6 and TRBJ1-6, is DAGVTQSPTHLIKTRGQQVTLRCSPKSGHDTVSWYQQALGQGPQFIFQYYEEEERQRGNFPDRFSGHQFPNYSSELNVNALLLGDSALYLCASRLAGSPLHFGNGTRLTVT.

This chain connects TRBV2 to TRBJ2-7, with TRBD1 identical over 10 bases. V shed 6 bases and J 3 bases; nucleotides not matched to a gene: 5. CDR3 length: 14 amino acids. Looked up from germline, CDR1 is SNHLY and CDR2 is FYNNEI. CDR3 DNA sequence: TGTGCCAGCAGACCCGGGACAGGGGTCTACGAGCAGTACTTC. It yields the protein CASRPGTGVYEQYF.

The rearrangement joins TRBV11-1 to TRBJ1-1; D is perhaps TRBD1 (6 bases). Germline V gene data show CDR1 as SGHAT and CDR2 as FQDESV (reference sequence). The CDR3 totals 15 residues. V was pared by 6 bases and J by 0 bases, with 14 bases between. Here the CDR3 reads CASSPSEGVNTEAFF. Here the CDR3 DNA reads TGTGCCAGCAGTCCCTCGGAGGGGGTGAACACTGAAGCTTTCTTT.

The chain links TRBV2 to TRBJ2-1; 8 bases map to TRBD1. This CDR3 is built from 16 residues. Germline V lookup: CDR1 SNHLY, CDR2 FYNNEI. Unmatched junction bases numbered 8, after V lost 3 bases and J lost 4 bases. Here the CDR3 reads CASSDGQGYSYNEQFF. The CDR3 region has the DNA TGTGCCAGCAGTGACGGACAGGGCTATTCTTACAATGAGCAGTTCTTC.

The rearrangement uses TRBV11-3 and TRBJ2-3, with D uncertain. The germline CDR1 and CDR2 sequences are SGHNT and YENEEA. Trimming cost V 0 bases and J 6 bases, with 10 bases left between them. The CDR3 length is 14 residues. CDR3 sequence: CASSLDHTSDTQYF. The DNA for the CDR3 is TGTGCCAGCAGCTTAGACCACACGTCTGATACGCAGTATTTT.

This chain connects TRBV25-1 to TRBJ1-1; D is possibly TRBD1 (6 bases). Germline V gene lookup returns CDR1 MGHDK and CDR2 SYGVNS. This CDR3 is built from 14 residues. Trimming shortened V by 8 bases and J by 4 bases, and 17 bases separated the two germline ends. CDR3 protein: CASHSGEEGTEAFF. The CDR3 DNA reads TGTGCCAGCCATTCAGGGGAGGAGGGCACTGAAGCTTTCTTT.

The chain uses TRBV28 and TRBJ1-2; TRBD1 matches at 10 bases. The CDR3 has 15 residues. Per the germline V gene, CDR1 is MDHEN and CDR2 is SYDVKM. J lost 8 bases, V lost 5 bases, and 11 bases had no gene match. CDR3 nucleotide sequence: TGTGCCAGCAGTCTGCCTGGGACAGGGGCGGAAGGCTACACCTTC. Translating it yields CASSLPGTGAEGYTF.

The chain employs TRBV5-6 and TRBJ1-1, with 9 bases identical to TRBD1. The CDR3 contains 14 residues. Germline V gives CDR1 SGHDT, CDR2 YYEEEE. V shed 4 bases, J shed 3 bases, and the junction held 4 bases outside the gene matches. The CDR3 DNA reads as TGTGCCAGCAGCCCGACAGGGGGATACACTGAAGCTTTCTTT. Its protein is CASSPTGGYTEAFF. Complete variable domain (other parts from reference TRBV5-6 and TRBJ1-1): DAGVTQSPTHLIKTRGQQVTLRCSPKSGHDTVSWYQQALGQGPQFIFQYYEEEERQRGNFPDRFSGHQFPNYSSELNVNALLLGDSALYLCASSPTGGYTEAFFGQGTRLTVV.

With regard to this clone: The sample carries other DNA sequences with the same CDR3. V is TRBV30 and J is TRBJ2-1; 11 nucleotides match TRBD2. With 1 base clipped from V and 9 bases from J, the junction kept 2 bases outside the gene matches. The CDR3 is 13 amino acids. Germline V CDR1 and CDR2: GTSNPN, SVGIG (reference sequence). Here the CDR3 reads CAWSGLAGGEQFF. The CDR3 coding sequence is TGTGCCTGGAGTGGGCTAGCGGGAGGTGAGCAGTTCTTC.

J is TRBJ2-7 and V is TRBV11-3; D call uncertain. CDR1 and CDR2 (germline): SGHNT, YENEEA. Trimming stripped 2 bases from V and 6 bases from J, with 11 bases between. The CDR3 has 13 amino acids. The CDR3 DNA reads TGTGCCAGCAGCTTAATGTATACTTCCGAGCAGTACTTC. Translation: CASSLMYTSEQYF.

The chain links TRBV21-1 to TRBJ2-7. TRBV21-1 is described as a pseudogene. This CDR3 is built from 14 residues. The CDR3 loop is CASSHWEPLYEQYF. The CDR3 DNA is TGTGCCAGCAGCCACTGGGAACCACTCTACGAGCAGTACTTC.

This clone occurred a few times. V usage is TRBV2 and J usage is TRBJ2-6; possible D gene TRBD1, 7 bases. V was clipped by 11 bases and J by 2 bases, with 13 bases between them. This CDR3 contains 14 residues. Germline V gene sequence: CDR1 SNHLY, CDR2 FYNNEI. CDR3 protein: CAAEGAAGANVLTF. The CDR3 DNA follows: TGTGCCGCGGAGGGGGCGGCTGGGGCCAACGTCCTGACTTTC.

There are a few counts of this clone. This CDR3 is also generated by other DNA sequences in the sample. The chain uses TRBV5-1 and TRBJ2-3; D is possibly TRBD2 (6 bases). The ends were cut back, 4 bases at V and 1 base at J, with 7 bases in the middle. CDR3 length: 13 residues. CDR1 is SGHRS, CDR2 YFSETQ, per germline. Written as DNA, the CDR3 is TGCGCCAGCAGCCCGGGGGGCACAGATACGCAGTATTTT. Protein: CASSPGGTDTQYF.

The V call is TRBV11-3, the J call TRBJ2-7, with D tentatively TRBD1 or TRBD2 (5 bases each). The CDR3 consists of 13 residues. V gave up 3 bases and J gave up 7 bases, with 13 bases separating them. The germline gives CDR1 SGHNT, CDR2 YENEEA. CDR3 protein: CASSFGTAEEQYF. The CDR3 DNA reads TGTGCCAGCAGCTTTGGGACGGCTGAGGAGCAGTACTTC.

V is TRBV7-2 and J is TRBJ1-4; D uncertain. The germline V gene has CDR1 SGHTA and CDR2 FQGNSA. CDR3 length equals 15 residues. The V end was cut by 0 bases, the J end by 3 bases, with 8 bases between. This chain's CDR3 is CASSLAPPSNEKLFF. CDR3 DNA: TGTGCCAGCAGCTTAGCTCCGCCGTCTAATGAAAAACTGTTTTTT.

The chain uses TRBV28 and TRBJ2-1; no clear D. The length of the CDR3 is 14 residues. CDR1 is MDHEN, CDR2 SYDVKM, per germline. With 0 bases removed from V and 0 bases from J, the gap between germline ends came to 3 bases. Here the CDR3 reads CASSLWDSYNEQFF. CDR3 DNA: TGTGCCAGCAGTTTATGGGACTCCTACAATGAGCAGTTCTTC. Based on the CDR3 plus reference TRBV28 and TRBJ2-1, the full variable domain is DVKVTQSSRYLVKRTGEKVFLECVQDMDHENMFWYRQDPGLGLRLIYFSYDVKMKEKGDIPEGYSVSREKKERFSLILESASTNQTSMYLCASSLWDSYNEQFFGPGTRLTVL.

Notes on this clone: Other DNA sequences within the sample encode an identical CDR3. The chain recombines TRBV19 with TRBJ2-3; maybe TRBD2 (5 bases). The CDR3 is 12 residues long. The V gene lost 6 bases and the J gene lost 3 bases, with 7 bases spanning the gap. CDR1 LNHDA and CDR2 SQIVND come from the germline V gene (reference sequence). Here the CDR3 reads CASSTSTDTQYF. The CDR3 coding sequence is TGTGCCAGTAGCACTAGTACAGATACGCAGTATTTT.

The rearrangement links TRBV18 to TRBJ1-5; 7 bases match TRBD1. The CDR3 has 16 amino acids. CDR1 KGHSH and CDR2 LQKENI come from the germline V gene. With 0 bases clipped from V and 0 bases from J, the junction kept 2 bases outside the gene matches. CDR3 sequence (DNA): TGTGCCAGCTCACCACCGGGACAGCCTAGCAATCAGCCCCAGCATTTT. Its translation: CASSPPGQPSNQPQHF. Looking up the rest from reference TRBV18 and TRBJ1-5 gives the full variable domain: NAGVMQNPRHLVRRRGQEARLRCSPMKGHSHVYWYRQLPEEGLKFMVYLQKENIIDESGMPKERFSAEFPKEGPSILRIQQVVRGDSAAYFCASSPPGQPSNQPQHFGDGTRLSIL.

This chain links TRBV28 with TRBJ1-5; the match to TRBD1 covers 10 bases. CDR1 and CDR2 from the germline V gene are MDHEN and SYDVKM. This CDR3 spans 13 amino acids. J was trimmed by 7 bases and V by 5 bases; bases with no gene match: 2. CDR3 nucleotides: TGTGCCAGCAGTGGGACAGGGGTGCAGCCCCAGCATTTT. It is translated as CASSGTGVQPQHF.

Regarding this clone: The same CDR3 arises from other DNA sequences in this sample as well. This rearrangement joins TRBV5-1 to TRBJ2-5; TRBD1 matches 7 bases. The CDR3 consists of 13 residues. The trim removed 3 bases at V and 2 bases at J, leaving 1 base unmatched. Germline V lookup: CDR1 SGHRS, CDR2 YFSETQ. The CDR3 bases are TGCGCCAGCAGCTCGACAGGGCAAGAGACCCAGTACTTC. Translation gives CASSSTGQETQYF.

The chain uses TRBV7-8 and TRBJ1-1; no clear D gene. The germline V gene has CDR1 SGHVS and CDR2 FQNEAQ. Trimming took 1 base from V and 2 from J, leaving 11 bases between them. This CDR3 comprises 15 residues. The CDR3 reads CASSLVAVQNTEAFF. Written as DNA, the CDR3 is TGTGCCAGCAGCTTAGTCGCAGTCCAAAACACTGAAGCTTTCTTT.

In regard to this clone: At the DNA level, this CDR3 is encoded by other sequences in the same sample as well. This chain links TRBV6-5 with TRBJ2-7; D assignment may be TRBD1 or TRBD2 (5 bases each). The ends were cut back, 0 bases at V and 3 bases at J, with 9 bases in the middle. The CDR3 contains 14 residues. Germline V gives CDR1 MNHEY, CDR2 SVGAGI. The DNA of the CDR3 is TGTGCCAGCAGTTACTCGAGGGGTAGCTACGAGCAGTACTTC. This sequence encodes CASSYSRGSYEQYF.